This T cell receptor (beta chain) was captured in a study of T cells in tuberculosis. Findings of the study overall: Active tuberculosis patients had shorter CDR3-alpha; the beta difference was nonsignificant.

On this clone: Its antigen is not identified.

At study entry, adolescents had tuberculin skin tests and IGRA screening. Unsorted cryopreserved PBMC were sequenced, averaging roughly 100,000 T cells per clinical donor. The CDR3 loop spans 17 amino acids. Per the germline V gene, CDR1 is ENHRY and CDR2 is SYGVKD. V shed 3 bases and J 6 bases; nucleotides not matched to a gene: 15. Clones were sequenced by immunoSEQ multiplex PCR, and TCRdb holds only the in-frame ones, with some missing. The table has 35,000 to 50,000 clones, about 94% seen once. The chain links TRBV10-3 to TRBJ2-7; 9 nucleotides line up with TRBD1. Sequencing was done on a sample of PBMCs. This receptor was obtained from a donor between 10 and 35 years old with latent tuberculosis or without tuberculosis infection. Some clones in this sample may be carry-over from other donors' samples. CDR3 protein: CAISDRQGVFLKGEQYF. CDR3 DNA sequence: TGTGCCATCAGTGATAGACAGGGGGTATTTCTCAAGGGCGAGCAGTACTTC.